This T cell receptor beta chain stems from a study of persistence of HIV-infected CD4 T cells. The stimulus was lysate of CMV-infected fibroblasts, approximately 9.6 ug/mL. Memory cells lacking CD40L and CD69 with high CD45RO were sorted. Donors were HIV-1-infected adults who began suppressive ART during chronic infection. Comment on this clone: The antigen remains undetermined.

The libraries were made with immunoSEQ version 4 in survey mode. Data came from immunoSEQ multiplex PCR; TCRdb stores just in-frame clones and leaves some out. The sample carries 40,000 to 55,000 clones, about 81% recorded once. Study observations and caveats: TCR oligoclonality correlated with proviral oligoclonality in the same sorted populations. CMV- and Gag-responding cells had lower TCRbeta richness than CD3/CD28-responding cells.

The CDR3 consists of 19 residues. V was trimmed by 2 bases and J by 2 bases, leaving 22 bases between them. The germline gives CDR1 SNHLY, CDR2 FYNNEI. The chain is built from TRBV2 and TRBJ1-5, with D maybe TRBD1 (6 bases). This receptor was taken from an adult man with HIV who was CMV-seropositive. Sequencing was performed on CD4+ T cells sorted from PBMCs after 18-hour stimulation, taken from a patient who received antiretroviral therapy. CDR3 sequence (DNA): TGTGCCAGCAGTGAAAGCTTCGTAGGGGGGTTACCCGGCAATCAGCCCCAGCATTTT. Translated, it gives CASSESFVGGLPGNQPQHF.